Presented here are 7 T cell receptor beta chains from one specimen sequenced in a study of T cell clonality in common variable immunodeficiency. Some clones are missing from TCRdb's copy, which holds only in-frame ones; the method was immunoSEQ multiplex PCR. Listed here are fewer than 75,000 clones without any singletons, the top ten holding about 1.8%. The sample comprised peripheral blood mononuclear cells. These receptors all come from a person between 18 and 75 years old in good health.

The sample holds many counts of this clone. The CDR3 goes on 3 residues after the read ends, and that part is filled in from the germline J gene. J is TRBJ2-3 and V is TRBV24-1; 11 bases match TRBD2. Germline V CDR1 and CDR2: KGHDR, SFDVKD. V gave up 5 bases and J gave up 2 bases; unmatched junction bases: 17. This CDR3 is 20 amino acids long. The chain's CDR3 is CATSGPTSGGPQRLTDTQYF. The CDR3 bases that were read are TGTGCCACCAGTGGCCCAACTAGCGGGGGTCCTCAGAGACTCACAGATACG.

This clone was counted at least ten times. The read halts 3 residues ahead of the CDR3 end, with the missing end drawn from the germline J gene. This chain joins TRBV19 and TRBJ2-1; D is undetermined. Germline CDR1 LNHDA, CDR2 SQIVND (reference sequence). The CDR3 spans 13 residues. Trimming pared 4 bases from V and 5 bases from J, leaving 9 bases between. The sequenced part of the CDR3 DNA is TGTGCCAGTAGTAGTCATTTCAACAATGAG. This codes for CASSSHFNNE. The whole CDR3 sequence is CASSSHFNNEQFF.

The table lists this clone with many counts. The CDR3 is cut off 3 residues early in the read; its end comes from the germline J gene. The rearrangement joins TRBV7-2 to TRBJ2-2, with TRBD2 matching over 8 bases. The CDR3 is 15 residues long. The V gene end was trimmed by 4 bases and the J gene end by 8 bases; junction bases not matched to a gene: 9. In germline, CDR1 is SGHTA, CDR2 FQGNSA. CDR3 loop: CASSSSGLPGGELFF. The CDR3 bases that were read are TGTGCCAGCAGCTCTAGCGGGCTCCCTGGAGGGGAG.

This clone came up many times. This CDR3 reads CASSDQQGSYGYTF. CDR3 bases read: TGTGCCAGCAGCGACCAACAGGGATCCTATGGC. This chain uses TRBV7-8 with TRBJ1-2; TRBD1 is a possible D gene (6 bases). The read falls 3 residues short of the CDR3 end, and the missing part is taken from the germline J gene. In germline, CDR1 is SGHVS, CDR2 FQNEAQ. CDR3 size: 14 residues. V lost 5 bases, J lost 4 bases, and 14 bases lay in between.

This clone appeared many times. CDR3 DNA (partial): TGCAGTGCTACTGACTCCTTGAGCTCCTACGAG. Its protein is CSATDSLSSYE. The entire CDR3 sequence reads CSATDSLSSYEQYF. The V call is TRBV20-1, the J call TRBJ2-7; the D is unclear. Sequencing ends 3 residues short of the CDR3 end; the germline J gene provides the rest. Germline CDR1 is DFQATT and CDR2 is SNEGSKA (reference sequence). V was trimmed by 4 bases and J by 0 bases, leaving 13 bases between them. There are 14 residues in the CDR3.

This clone was detected many times. The missing CDR3 end, 3 residues past where the read stops, is filled in from the germline J gene. The chain uses TRBV11-2 and TRBJ2-5; perhaps TRBD2 as D (6 bases). The CDR3 has 14 amino acids. Germline CDR1 and CDR2: SGHAT and FQNNGV. V lost 7 bases, J lost 2 bases, and 14 bases lay in between. The CDR3 sequence is CASTLGGVQETQYF. The CDR3 DNA, read in part, is TGTGCCAGCACCTTGGGCGGGGTACAAGAGACC.

This clone appeared many times. The read terminates 3 residues before the CDR3 end, so the remaining end is supplied by the germline J gene. J is TRBJ2-7 and V is TRBV2; D might be TRBD1 (6 bases). Germline V CDR1 and CDR2: SNHLY, FYNNEI. Trimming shortened V by 2 bases and J by 2 bases, and 13 bases separated the two germline ends. This CDR3 spans 15 amino acids. CDR3 sequence: CASSEPGEDPYEQYF. The CDR3 bases that were read are TGTGCCAGCAGTGAACCAGGGGAAGATCCCTACGAG.